The rows below give T cell receptor beta chains drawn from one sample of a study of cytotoxic CD8 clonotypes in ibrutinib-treated CLL. Only in-frame clones appear in the TCRdb table, and some are missing; sequencing was by immunoSEQ multiplex PCR. The sample holds approximately 120,000 clones, 80% to 90% seen once. Here the sequenced sample was PBMCs, taken after 24 months of ibrutinib treatment. The receptors come from a human donor with chronic lymphocytic leukemia. CDR3s include the opening cysteine and the closing phenylalanine or tryptophan. D genes are given only for firm matches. Clone size is stated in some rows and not others, as once, few, many or a class when expanded.

CDR3 DNA: TGTGCCAGCAGCGTAGCGGGACAGGGGGCTCGACCCCTCCACTTT; CDR3 protein: CASSVAGQGARPLHF; D gene: TRBD1; clone size: .; V gene: TRBV7-9; J gene: TRBJ1-6
CDR3 DNA: TGTGCCTGGAGCCCTCAGTGGGGGCAGGGGGCAAACACCGGGGAGCTGTTTTTT; CDR3 protein: CAWSPQWGQGANTGELFF; D gene: TRBD1; clone size: .; V gene: TRBV30; J gene: TRBJ2-2
CDR3 DNA: TGTGCCAGCAGCTTAGACCTCGGTCTGAACACTGAAGCTTTCTTT; CDR3 protein: CASSLDLGLNTEAFF; D gene: .; clone size: .; V gene: TRBV7-2; J gene: TRBJ1-1
CDR3 DNA: TGCGCCAGCAGCTTGGTACAGTTGGGGCATATGGGTTCACCCCTCCACTTT; CDR3 protein: CASSLVQLGHMGSPLHF; D gene: .; clone size: .; V gene: TRBV5-1; J gene: TRBJ1-6
CDR3 DNA: TGTGCCAGCAGCGTAGGCGGGACAGGGTTCGAGCAGTACTTC; CDR3 protein: CASSVGGTGFEQYF; D gene: TRBD1; clone size: .; V gene: TRBV9; J gene: TRBJ2-7
CDR3 DNA: TGTGCCAGCAGCTTAGGGGGCAACCCTAGCACAGATACGCAGTATTTT; CDR3 protein: CASSLGGNPSTDTQYF; D gene: .; clone size: .; V gene: TRBV11-3; J gene: TRBJ2-3
CDR3 DNA: TGCGCCAGCAGTGAGGAAGGGATCTACTATGGCTACACCTTC; CDR3 protein: CASSEEGIYYGYTF; D gene: .; clone size: .; V gene: TRBV10-1; J gene: TRBJ1-2
CDR3 DNA: TGTGCCAGTAGGTCCCGGTTGGGGGACAATCAGCCCCAGCATTTT; CDR3 protein: CASRSRLGDNQPQHF; D gene: .; clone size: .; V gene: TRBV19; J gene: TRBJ1-5
CDR3 DNA: TGTGCCAGCACCGCCTCGAACACTGAAGCTTTCTTT; CDR3 protein: CASTASNTEAFF; D gene: .; clone size: .; V gene: TRBV7-2; J gene: TRBJ1-1
CDR3 DNA: TGCGCCAGCAGCCTAAACCCCGGGACAGGGATAAAAAACATTCAGTACTTC; CDR3 protein: CASSLNPGTGIKNIQYF; D gene: TRBD1; clone size: .; V gene: TRBV5-1; J gene: TRBJ2-4
CDR3 DNA: TGCGCCAGCAGCTTGGATGGGACTAGCCGGGGGGCCTACGAGCAGTACTTC; CDR3 protein: CASSLDGTSRGAYEQYF; D gene: TRBD2; clone size: .; V gene: TRBV5-1; J gene: TRBJ2-7
CDR3 DNA: TGTGCCAGCAGAGTACAGGATTTCTATGGCTACACCTTC; CDR3 protein: CASRVQDFYGYTF; D gene: .; clone size: few; V gene: TRBV6-1; J gene: TRBJ1-2
CDR3 DNA: TGTGCCAGCAGCTTAAAGCTGGGGGGAGGTACCGTCACCTTC; CDR3 protein: CASSLKLGGGTVTF; D gene: .; clone size: .; V gene: TRBV7-2; J gene: TRBJ1-2
CDR3 DNA: TGTGCCAGCTCACCGGGAGGACAGGCGTACAATTCACCCCTCCACTTT; CDR3 protein: CASSPGGQAYNSPLHF; D gene: TRBD1; clone size: .; V gene: TRBV18; J gene: TRBJ1-6
CDR3 DNA: TGTGCCATCGGGGGTTGGGGTACTGAAGCTTTCTTT; CDR3 protein: CAIGGWGTEAFF; D gene: .; clone size: .; V gene: TRBV10-3; J gene: TRBJ1-1
CDR3 DNA: TGTGCCAGCAGCTTAAACCCAGGGGAGACCCAGTACTTC; CDR3 protein: CASSLNPGETQYF; D gene: .; clone size: .; V gene: TRBV13; J gene: TRBJ2-5
CDR3 DNA: TGTGCCAGCTCCTCGGACAGGGGATCCTACAATGAGCAGTTCTTC; CDR3 protein: CASSSDRGSYNEQFF; D gene: TRBD1; clone size: .; V gene: TRBV18; J gene: TRBJ2-1
CDR3 DNA: TGTGCCAGCAGCGTAGGCTCCAGCTCCAACTATGGCTACACCTTC; CDR3 protein: CASSVGSSSNYGYTF; D gene: .; clone size: .; V gene: TRBV9; J gene: TRBJ1-2
CDR3 DNA: TGTGCCAGCCCACCGCCGGTCAGCACTGAAGCTTTCTTT; CDR3 protein: CASPPPVSTEAFF; D gene: .; clone size: .; V gene: TRBV18; J gene: TRBJ1-1
CDR3 DNA: TGTGCCAGCTCACCACCCACTAACGAGCAGTACTTC; CDR3 protein: CASSPPTNEQYF; D gene: .; clone size: .; V gene: TRBV18; J gene: TRBJ2-7
CDR3 DNA: TGTGCCAGCAGCTCGGGACAGGGGAGACGCGAGCAGTACTTC; CDR3 protein: CASSSGQGRREQYF; D gene: TRBD1; clone size: .; V gene: TRBV13; J gene: TRBJ2-7
CDR3 DNA: TGTGCCAGCAGCTTAGCCCGGGGAACAAATGAAAAACTGTTTTTT; CDR3 protein: CASSLARGTNEKLFF; D gene: .; clone size: .; V gene: TRBV7-9; J gene: TRBJ1-4
CDR3 DNA: TGTGCCAGCAGTTACGGGAGGGTAGGTGAAAAACTGTTTTTT; CDR3 protein: CASSYGRVGEKLFF; D gene: .; clone size: few; V gene: TRBV6-5; J gene: TRBJ1-4
CDR3 DNA: TGTGCCAGCAGCTTGAGATCAGGGGGCGGGGAGACCCAGTACTTC; CDR3 protein: CASSLRSGGGETQYF; D gene: TRBD1; clone size: .; V gene: TRBV7-2; J gene: TRBJ2-5
CDR3 DNA: TGTGCCAGCAGCATCACAGGGGTAGGGGACGAGCAGTACTTC; CDR3 protein: CASSITGVGDEQYF; D gene: TRBD1; clone size: .; V gene: TRBV9; J gene: TRBJ2-7
CDR3 DNA: TGTGCCAGCAAGGGGGCCGCCGTGTATAATTCACCCCTCCACTTT; CDR3 protein: CASKGAAVYNSPLHF; D gene: TRBD1; clone size: few; V gene: TRBV7-2; J gene: TRBJ1-6
CDR3 DNA: TGCAGCGTTGAAGGGCCGATTACAGGGTCCTACGAGCAGTACTTC; CDR3 protein: CSVEGPITGSYEQYF; D gene: .; clone size: once; V gene: TRBV29-1; J gene: TRBJ2-7
CDR3 DNA: TGTGCCAGCAGTTTATCGGGCAGGATAAATCAGCCCCAGCATTTT; CDR3 protein: CASSLSGRINQPQHF; D gene: .; clone size: .; V gene: TRBV27; J gene: TRBJ1-5
CDR3 DNA: TGCGCCAGCAGCTTGATCCCCGACAGGGCGGAAGGCTACACCTTC; CDR3 protein: CASSLIPDRAEGYTF; D gene: TRBD1; clone size: once; V gene: TRBV5-1; J gene: TRBJ1-2
CDR3 DNA: TGTGCCAGTAGTACCAGGGGCGTGGACACTGAAGCTTTCTTT; CDR3 protein: CASSTRGVDTEAFF; D gene: .; clone size: .; V gene: TRBV19; J gene: TRBJ1-1
CDR3 DNA: TGTGCCTGGAGTGTATCAGGGTATGGTTCACCCCTCCACTTT; CDR3 protein: CAWSVSGYGSPLHF; D gene: .; clone size: .; V gene: TRBV30; J gene: TRBJ1-6
CDR3 DNA: TGCGCCAGCAGCCTGACAGGAGCAAACCCCCTAGGGGGCCGCACAGATACGCAGTATTTT; CDR3 protein: CASSLTGANPLGGRTDTQYF; D gene: TRBD1; clone size: .; V gene: TRBV4-3; J gene: TRBJ2-3
CDR3 DNA: TGTGCCAGCAGCCCCACAACAGGGAACACCGGGGAGCTGTTTTTT; CDR3 protein: CASSPTTGNTGELFF; D gene: .; clone size: .; V gene: TRBV7-3; J gene: TRBJ2-2
CDR3 DNA: TGCGCCAGCAGCCAAGATCCGAGCGGGGGACCCAATGAGCAGTTCTTC; CDR3 protein: CASSQDPSGGPNEQFF; D gene: TRBD2; clone size: .; V gene: TRBV4-3; J gene: TRBJ2-1
CDR3 DNA: TGTGCCACAGGGACCGGGTCGGAGTACCAAGAGACCCAGTACTTC; CDR3 protein: CATGTGSEYQETQYF; D gene: .; clone size: .; V gene: TRBV15; J gene: TRBJ2-5
CDR3 DNA: TGTGCCAGCAGCCCTACTGGAGGGTATGGCTACACCTTC; CDR3 protein: CASSPTGGYGYTF; D gene: .; clone size: .; V gene: TRBV7-3; J gene: TRBJ1-2
CDR3 DNA: TGTGCCAGCAGCTCTACAGGGCGGATGAGCGGGGGAACCTACAATGAGCAGTTCTTC; CDR3 protein: CASSSTGRMSGGTYNEQFF; D gene: TRBD2; clone size: .; V gene: TRBV7-9; J gene: TRBJ2-1
CDR3 DNA: TGTGCCAGCAGGGGAAGAGGACAGGGCCAAGAGACCCAGTACTTC; CDR3 protein: CASRGRGQGQETQYF; D gene: TRBD1; clone size: .; V gene: TRBV5-6; J gene: TRBJ2-5
CDR3 DNA: TGCGCCAGCACGACCGGGACACTTAACACCGGGGAGCTGTTTTTT; CDR3 protein: CASTTGTLNTGELFF; D gene: .; clone size: .; V gene: TRBV5-1; J gene: TRBJ2-2
CDR3 DNA: TGTGCCAGCAGCTTGCTCCATACGACGGTAAATGCCATGAACACTGAAGCTTTCTTT; CDR3 protein: CASSLLHTTVNAMNTEAFF; D gene: .; clone size: .; V gene: TRBV5-6; J gene: TRBJ1-1
CDR3 DNA: TGTGCCAGTGGCACAGGGAATCAGCCCCAGCATTTT; CDR3 protein: CASGTGNQPQHF; D gene: .; clone size: .; V gene: TRBV19; J gene: TRBJ1-5